This TCR beta chain was captured in a study of T cells after yellow fever vaccination. Overall study results and limits: The secondary response peaked faster, at day 5 versus 15, but was weaker. Reappearance after the booster was observed for most primary-vaccination clones (around 95% CD4, about 90% CD8).

Germline V gene data show CDR1 as DFQATT and CDR2 as SNEGSKA (reference sequence). Germline trimming cut 2 bases from V and 3 bases from J; bases unmatched to any gene: 6. The CDR3 has 15 residues. TCRdb itself ran the 5' RACE reads through MiXCR, one entry per CDR3 protein. The table lists 350,000 to 450,000 distinct CDR3 sequences, around a sixth of them singletons. As regards this clonotype: Its antigen is undetermined.

The sequence came from a man aged 18 to 30 who received the YFV17D yellow fever vaccine. Sequenced material: PBMCs, taken before the yellow fever booster vaccination. This chain links TRBV20-1 with TRBJ2-3; 9 bases match TRBD2. Here the CDR3 DNA reads TGCAGTGCTAGAACTCTAGCGGGGATAACAGATACGCAGTATTTT. Translated: CSARTLAGITDTQYF.